Following are 23 T cell receptor beta chains from one sample sequenced in a study of blood T cell repertoires in COVID-19. Measured with immunoSEQ multiplex PCR; TCRdb has only the in-frame clones, and not every one. In the table there are 95,000 or so clones, over 75% of which are singletons. Sequenced input: peripheral blood. The receptors were gathered from an elderly man with active or convalescent COVID-19.

The V call is TRBV19, the J call TRBJ2-1; TRBD2 matches 10 bases. V lost 6 bases to trimming and J lost 0 bases; unmatched junction nucleotides: 2. The CDR3 runs 15 residues. The germline CDR1 and CDR2 sequences are LNHDA and SQIVND (reference sequence). The CDR3: CASRTSGVSYNEQFF. In DNA form, the CDR3 reads TGTGCCAGTAGAACTAGCGGGGTCTCCTACAATGAGCAGTTCTTC. The entire variable domain, with the rest obtained from reference TRBV19 and TRBJ2-1, is as follows: DGGITQSPKYLFRKEGQNVTLSCEQNLNHDAMYWYRQDPGQGLRLIYYSQIVNDFQKGDIAEGYSVSREKKESFPLTVTSAQKNPTAFYLCASRTSGVSYNEQFFGPGTRLTVL.

This chain links TRBV21-1 with TRBJ2-1; TRBD1 is the table's D call and was not checked against the DNA. TRBV21-1 is a pseudogene segment. This CDR3 is 19 amino acids long. The CDR3 DNA reads TGTGCCAGCAGCAAAGAATCGAGGGCCTGGGACAGGGTGGACAATGAGCAGTTCTTC. The encoded protein is CASSKESRAWDRVDNEQFF.

This chain joins TRBV19 and TRBJ2-1, with a tentative D call TRBD1 (5 bases). The V gene lost 2 bases and the J gene lost 7 bases, with 18 bases spanning the gap. Germline V gene lookup returns CDR1 LNHDA and CDR2 SQIVND (reference sequence). The CDR3 extends over 16 amino acids. CDR3 in amino acids: CASSIQGFPPLNEQFF. CDR3 nucleotide sequence: TGTGCCAGTAGTATACAGGGTTTCCCCCCCTTAAATGAGCAGTTCTTC.

The chain has TRBV2 and TRBJ1-5, with TRBD1 matching over 9 bases. Germline CDR1 reads SNHLY; CDR2 reads FYNNEI. CDR3 size: 16 residues. V shed 7 bases and J 2 bases; nucleotides not matched to a gene: 9. The CDR3 loop reads CASTLQGAVGNQPQHF. The CDR3, as DNA: TGTGCCAGCACCCTACAGGGGGCTGTCGGCAATCAGCCCCAGCATTTT. The whole variable domain, filled in from reference TRBV2 and TRBJ1-5, reads EPEVTQTPSHQVTQMGQEVILRCVPISNHLYFYWYRQILGQKVEFLVSFYNNEISEKSEIFDDQFSVERPDGSNFTLKIRSTKLEDSAMYFCASTLQGAVGNQPQHFGDGTRLSIL.

The chain carries TRBV21-1 and TRBJ2-5; the D segment call TRBD2 is taken from the table without a DNA check. TRBV21-1 is assigned pseudogene status. The CDR3 is 11 amino acids. CDR3 DNA sequence: TGTGCCAGCAGCACTCGGGAGACCCAGTACTTC. Translated, it gives CASSTRETQYF.

The chain is built from TRBV27 and TRBJ1-4, with a weak D call TRBD1 (5 bases). The CDR3 extends over 18 amino acids. Germline loops: CDR1 MNHEY, CDR2 SMNVEV (reference sequence). Trimming stripped 1 base from V and 2 bases from J, with 17 bases between. CDR3 nucleotides: TGTGCCAGCAGTTTATTGGGGGGAGGATGGTCGACTAATGAAAAACTGTTTTTT. Its protein product is CASSLLGGGWSTNEKLFF.

V and J are TRBV4-1 and TRBJ1-1; perhaps TRBD1 as D (6 bases). Trimming stripped 5 bases from V and 6 bases from J, with 19 bases between. The CDR3 spans 15 residues. Germline V gene data show CDR1 as MGHRA and CDR2 as YSYEKL. The CDR3 nucleotides read TGCGCCAGCAGCTTCTTTAGGGGCGGGGGCTCTGAAGCTTTCTTT. This encodes CASSFFRGGGSEAFF.

The rearrangement joins TRBV7-8 to TRBJ1-5; D is possibly TRBD1 (5 bases). The CDR3 has 16 residues. Trimming pared 3 bases from V and 6 bases from J, leaving 18 bases between. Germline CDR1 is SGHVS and CDR2 is FQNEAQ. CDR3 region: CASSLSYGGESQPQHF. The CDR3 bases are TGTGCCAGCAGCTTGAGTTACGGAGGGGAGAGTCAGCCCCAGCATTTT.

This chain joins TRBV5-4 and TRBJ1-1; no clear D. CDR1 and CDR2 from the germline V gene are SGHNT and YYREEE (reference sequence). The CDR3 consists of 13 residues. V lost 6 bases to trimming and J lost 1 base, with 10 bases between them. CDR3 sequence reads: CASTLGRNTEAFF. DNA for the CDR3: TGTGCCAGCACCCTGGGCAGGAACACTGAAGCTTTCTTT.

This clone has only a few counts. This chain joins TRBV5-4 and TRBJ1-2; unclear D gene. With 4 bases removed from V and 2 bases from J, the gap between germline ends came to 15 bases. CDR3 length: 15 residues. CDR1 is SGHNT and CDR2 is YYREEE in the germline V gene (reference sequence). DNA for the CDR3: TGTGCCAGCAGCCCCGCCGGGTATGAAAACTATGGCTACACCTTC. This encodes CASSPAGYENYGYTF.

The gene calls are TRBV27 and TRBJ2-4, with TRBD2 identical over 7 bases. CDR1 MNHEY and CDR2 SMNVEV come from the germline V gene (reference sequence). The CDR3 length is 19 residues. V was clipped by 4 bases and J by 0 bases; unmatched bases: 15. The CDR3 bases are TGTGCCAGCAGTTCCCTTGGGGGGGGGACTGCGCTAGCCAAAAACATTCAGTACTTC. Its translation is CASSSLGGGTALAKNIQYF.

The chain joins TRBV9 to TRBJ1-2; the D is unclear. Germline CDR1 reads SGDLS; CDR2 reads YYNGEE. The ends were cut back, 3 bases at V and 4 bases at J, with 13 bases in the middle. The CDR3 contains 14 residues. The CDR3 coding sequence is TGTGCCAGCAGCGGTGGCACAGTCTCCTATGGCTACACCTTC. Protein: CASSGGTVSYGYTF.

This clone was recorded at least ten times. The genes are TRBV4-1 and TRBJ2-1; 7 positions match TRBD2. The CDR3 is 18 amino acids. CDR1 MGHRA and CDR2 YSYEKL come from the germline V gene. Unmatched junction bases numbered 11, after V lost 0 bases and J lost 3 bases. CDR3 in amino acids: CASSQDGVRGGGYNEQFF. The CDR3 bases are TGCGCCAGCAGCCAAGATGGGGTTCGGGGCGGGGGCTACAATGAGCAGTTCTTC.

The gene calls are TRBV27 and TRBJ1-2; 9 bases map to TRBD1. Germline V gene sequence: CDR1 MNHEY, CDR2 SMNVEV (reference sequence). This CDR3 region has 15 residues. The ends lost 5 bases at V and 3 bases at J; junction bases unmatched: 7. Here the CDR3 reads CASSIGTGIDYGYTF. CDR3 in DNA: TGTGCCAGCAGTATCGGGACAGGGATTGACTATGGCTACACCTTC.

The chain joins TRBV7-7 to TRBJ2-3; TRBD1 matches 9 bases. The CDR3 has 17 residues. Germline-derived CDR1 and CDR2 are SSHAT and FNYEAQ (reference sequence). The V and J ends lost 3 bases and 2 bases, in that order; junction bases with no gene match: 9. The CDR3 DNA follows: TGTGCCAGCAGCTTCTCTACAGGGGGCGATGCCACAGATACGCAGTATTTT. Its translation is CASSFSTGGDATDTQYF.

The J gene is TRBJ1-2, the V gene TRBV19; 9 positions agree with TRBD1. Trimming removed 7 bases from V and 2 bases from J; junction bases left unmatched: 5. CDR3 size: 14 residues. CDR1 is LNHDA and CDR2 is SQIVND in the germline V gene (reference sequence). The CDR3 DNA reads as TGTGCCAGTAAACAGGGGGCTACGAACTATGGCTACACCTTC. Translation: CASKQGATNYGYTF.

The J gene is TRBJ2-5, the V gene TRBV5-4, with 10 bases aligning to TRBD2. Germline V gene data show CDR1 as SGHNT and CDR2 as YYREEE (reference sequence). After removal of 4 bases from V and 5 bases from J, the junction contained 17 bases not matched to a gene. The CDR3 has 18 amino acids. CDR3: CASSPDAPALAGTETQYF. CDR3 nucleotides: TGTGCCAGCAGCCCGGACGCCCCAGCACTAGCGGGGACGGAGACCCAGTACTTC.

This clone was observed a handful of times. The V gene is TRBV7-2, the J gene TRBJ2-4; 9 nucleotides match TRBD1. Per the germline V gene, CDR1 is SGHTA and CDR2 is FQGNSA. This CDR3 region has 15 residues. Trimming took 7 bases from V and 0 from J; bases not matched to a gene: 4. The CDR3 nucleotides are TGTGCCAGCACCCGGGACAGGGTAGCCAAAAACATTCAGTACTTC. Amino acids: CASTRDRVAKNIQYF. Supplemented by reference TRBV7-2 and TRBJ2-4, the full variable domain reads GAGVSQSPSNKVTEKGKDVELRCDPISGHTALYWYRQSLGQGLEFLIYFQGNSAPDKSGLPSDRFSAERTGGSVSTLTIQRTQQEDSAVYLCASTRDRVAKNIQYFGAGTRLSVL.

The V and J genes are TRBV6-5 and TRBJ2-2; TRBD1 matches 10 bases. Germline CDR1 and CDR2: MNHEY and SVGAGI. With V trimmed by 8 bases and J by 5 bases, 8 bases remained unmatched. The CDR3 has 15 amino acids. Here the CDR3 reads CASRDRGFGTGELFF. CDR3 in DNA: TGTGCCAGCCGGGACAGGGGATTCGGAACCGGGGAGCTGTTTTTT.

This chain joins TRBV12-5 and TRBJ2-3; 8 bases agree with TRBD1. Germline-derived CDR1 and CDR2 are LGHNT and FRNRAP. V was clipped by 11 bases and J by 6 bases; unmatched bases: 10. This CDR3 spans 13 amino acids. The CDR3 spells CASSWTGIDTQYF. The CDR3 DNA reads TGTGCTTCTAGCTGGACAGGGATCGATACGCAGTATTTT.

The genes are TRBV7-9 and TRBJ1-3; the D gene is possibly TRBD1 (5 bases). The CDR3 is 15 residues long. V dropped 1 base and J dropped 0 bases, with 7 bases sitting between them. CDR1 and CDR2 from the germline V gene are SEHNR and FQNEAQ (reference sequence). CDR3 region: CASSLVGGSGNTIYF. The CDR3 region has the DNA TGTGCCAGCAGCTTAGTGGGGGGCTCTGGAAACACCATATATTTT. Full variable domain (remainder filled in from reference TRBV7-9 and TRBJ1-3): DTGVSQNPRHKITKRGQNVTFRCDPISEHNRLYWYRQTLGQGPEFLTYFQNEAQLEKSRLLSDRFSAERPKGSFSTLEIQRTEQGDSAMYLCASSLVGGSGNTIYFGEGSWLTVV.

This clone was detected once. This chain uses TRBV5-4 with TRBJ1-5; 11 bases agree with TRBD1. V was pared by 1 base and J by 6 bases, with 9 bases of the junction left unmatched. The CDR3 has 17 amino acids. CDR1 is SGHNT, CDR2 YYREEE, per germline (reference sequence). CDR3 bases: TGTGCCAGCAGCTTGAATGGGGACAGGGGGATAGGTCAGCCCCAGCATTTT. It translates to CASSLNGDRGIGQPQHF. The whole variable domain, filled in from reference TRBV5-4 and TRBJ1-5, reads ETGVTQSPTHLIKTRGQQVTLRCSSQSGHNTVSWYQQALGQGPQFIFQYYREEENGRGNFPPRFSGLQFPNYSSELNVNALELDDSALYLCASSLNGDRGIGQPQHFGDGTRLSIL.

V and J are TRBV19 and TRBJ1-5; D possibly corresponds to TRBD1 (5 bases). The CDR3 covers 16 residues. Germline-derived CDR1 and CDR2 are LNHDA and SQIVND (reference sequence). V dropped 4 bases and J dropped 3 bases, with 16 bases sitting between them. The CDR3 nucleotides are TGTGCCAGTAGTAGGGTCCCGACAGCCTTCAATCAGCCCCAGCATTTT. The encoded protein is CASSRVPTAFNQPQHF.